This paragraph covers one TCR beta chain sequence. The CDR3 runs 18 residues. The germline V gene encodes CDR1 SGHKS and CDR2 YYEKEE (reference sequence). V shed 1 base and J 7 bases; nucleotides not matched to a gene: 15. The entry originates in a study of lymphopenia after photon versus proton radiotherapy. This table comes from immunoSEQ multiplex PCR, and its TCRdb copy is limited to in-frame clones, with some not included. The table shows approximately 91,000 clones, with 83% occurring only once. The sequence was collected from a man aged 60 to 75 with pancreatic cancer. The sample here was peripheral blood, taken from a patient treated with proton-based radiotherapy. V usage is TRBV5-5 and J usage is TRBJ2-2; 8 bases align to TRBD2. The CDR3 loop reads CASSLFLAGSFRGGELFF. CDR3 bases: TGTGCCAGCAGCTTGTTTCTAGCGGGCTCCTTTCGGGGCGGGGAGCTGTTTTTT.